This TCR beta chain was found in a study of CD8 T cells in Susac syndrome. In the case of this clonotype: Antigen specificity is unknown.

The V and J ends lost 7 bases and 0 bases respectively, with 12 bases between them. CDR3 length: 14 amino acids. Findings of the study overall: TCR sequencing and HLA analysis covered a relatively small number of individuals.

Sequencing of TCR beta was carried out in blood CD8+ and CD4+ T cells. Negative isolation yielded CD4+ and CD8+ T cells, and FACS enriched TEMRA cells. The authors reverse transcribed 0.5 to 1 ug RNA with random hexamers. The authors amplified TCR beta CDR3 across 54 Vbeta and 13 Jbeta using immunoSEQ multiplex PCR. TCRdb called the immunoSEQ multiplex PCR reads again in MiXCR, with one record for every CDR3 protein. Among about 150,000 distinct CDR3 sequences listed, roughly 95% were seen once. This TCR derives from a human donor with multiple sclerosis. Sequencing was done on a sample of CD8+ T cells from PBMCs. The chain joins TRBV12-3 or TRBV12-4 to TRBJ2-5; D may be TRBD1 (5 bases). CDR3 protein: CASNTQEYQETQYF. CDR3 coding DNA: TGTGCCAGCAATACACAGGAGTACCAAGAGACCCAGTACTTC.